One and the same sample provided the 22 T cell receptor beta chains below, sequenced in a study of T-cell reconstitution after alpha-beta-depleted transplantation in children. Molecular barcoding with unique molecular identifiers was used for the TCRbeta library. One entry per CDR3 protein results from TCRdb running MiXCR on the PCR reads. Of around 400,000 distinct CDR3 sequences in the sample, around 21% were seen once. Sequenced material: PBMCs from the stem cell graft donor, taken from the stem cell graft. The receptors derive from a human donor who donated a stem cell graft to a child with acute myeloid leukemia.

This clonotype was detected ten times or more. The V and J genes are TRBV6-5 and TRBJ2-1, with no clear D. The CDR3 spans 13 residues. CDR1 and CDR2 from the germline V gene are MNHEY and SVGAGI. Trimming left V 6 bases short and J 4 bases short, with 10 bases between. CDR3 protein: CASSRTIYNEQFF. CDR3 coding DNA: TGTGCCAGCAGCAGGACCATATACAATGAGCAGTTCTTC.

This clonotype was counted many times. The chain has TRBV20-1 and TRBJ2-1; 9 positions agree with TRBD1. The CDR3 runs to 14 residues. Germline CDR1 DFQATT, CDR2 SNEGSKA (reference sequence). The CDR3 nucleotides read TGCAGCACCTCGGAGGGACAGGGTGTCAATGAGCAGTTCTTC. Its protein product is CSTSEGQGVNEQFF.

This chain links TRBV20-1 with TRBJ2-7; TRBD2 matches at 10 bases. The germline V gene has CDR1 DFQATT and CDR2 SNEGSKA (reference sequence). V shed 1 base, J shed 0 bases, and the junction held 9 bases outside the gene matches. CDR3 length equals 17 residues. CDR3 amino acids: CSARATGLAASSYEQYF. CDR3 sequence (DNA): TGCAGTGCTAGAGCGACTGGACTAGCGGCGAGCTCCTACGAGCAGTACTTC.

This clonotype came up a few times. The chain joins TRBV30 to TRBJ1-4, with TRBD1 identical over 7 bases. The germline V gene encodes CDR1 GTSNPN and CDR2 SVGIG (reference sequence). The CDR3 covers 13 residues. With 0 bases clipped from V and 7 bases from J, the junction kept 2 bases outside the gene matches. The chain's CDR3 is CAWSVQGSEKLFF. CDR3 nucleotide sequence: TGTGCCTGGAGTGTACAGGGGAGTGAAAAACTGTTTTTT. The full variable domain, rest sourced from reference TRBV30 and TRBJ1-4, is SQTIHQWPATLVQPVGSPLSLECTVEGTSNPNLYWYRQAAGRGLQLLFYSVGIGQISSEVPQNLSASRPQDRQFILSSKKLLLSDSGFYLCAWSVQGSEKLFFGSGTQLSVL.

This clonotype was seen a handful of times. The chain couples TRBV6-1 to TRBJ1-5; D not resolved. Looked up from germline, CDR1 is MNHNS and CDR2 is SASEGT. This CDR3 has 16 residues. The V end lost 3 bases, the J end lost 0 bases, and 12 bases lay between the germline ends. CDR3 sequence (DNA): TGTGCCAGCAGTGATTCCCAAGGGATTAGCAATCAGCCCCAGCATTTT. Translated, it gives CASSDSQGISNQPQHF.

The chain combines TRBV7-2 with TRBJ2-7, with 8 nucleotides matching TRBD2. CDR3 length: 13 amino acids. CDR1 is SGHTA and CDR2 is FQGNSA in the germline V gene. The ends lost 4 bases at V and 4 bases at J; junction bases unmatched: 3. CDR3 loop: CASSSQRGYEQYF. The CDR3, as DNA: TGTGCCAGCAGCTCCCAGCGGGGGTACGAGCAGTACTTC.

The chain couples TRBV7-8 to TRBJ2-2; D is uncertain. Germline values: CDR1 SGHVS, CDR2 FQNEAQ. This CDR3 has 13 amino acids. Trimming left V 5 bases short and J 5 bases short, with 9 bases between. CDR3 in amino acids: CASSPEPTGELFF. The DNA of the CDR3 is TGTGCCAGCAGCCCGGAGCCGACCGGGGAGCTGTTTTTT.

This clonotype was picked up a small number of times. CDR3 protein: CATCGGTPLDEQFF. The DNA of the CDR3 is TGTGCCACCTGTGGAGGAACCCCGCTGGATGAGCAGTTCTTC. This chain connects TRBV24-1 to TRBJ2-1; D may be TRBD2 (5 bases). With 9 bases removed from V and 8 bases from J, the gap between germline ends came to 19 bases. CDR3 size: 14 residues. The germline gives CDR1 KGHDR, CDR2 SFDVKD.

Only a few counts were recorded for this clonotype. This CDR3 reads CASSEVASYEQYF. For the CDR3, the DNA is TGTGCCAGCAGTGAAGTGGCATCCTACGAGCAGTACTTC. This chain uses TRBV25-1 with TRBJ2-7, with D uncertain. Trimming took 2 bases from V and 1 from J, leaving 6 bases between them. The V gene's germline CDR1 is MGHDK and CDR2 SYGVNS. The CDR3 has 13 amino acids.

This clonotype was found many times. The chain links TRBV20-1 to TRBJ2-7; D is possibly TRBD1 (6 bases). Germline V gene data show CDR1 as DFQATT and CDR2 as SNEGSKA (reference sequence). The CDR3 is made up of 11 amino acids. The V end was cut by 6 bases, the J end by 5 bases, with 11 bases between. The CDR3 loop reads CSATPGDEQYF. The CDR3 nucleotides read TGCAGTGCGACCCCAGGGGACGAGCAGTACTTC.

This clonotype was observed a handful of times. This chain uses TRBV20-1 with TRBJ2-1; D is uncertain. This CDR3 has 14 amino acids. Germline values: CDR1 DFQATT, CDR2 SNEGSKA (reference sequence). Trimming cost V 2 bases and J 4 bases, with 12 bases left between them. The CDR3: CSARLTDFYNEQFF. The CDR3 DNA is TGCAGTGCTAGACTCACAGACTTTTACAATGAGCAGTTCTTC.

This clonotype was recorded at least ten times. The rearrangement uses TRBV20-1 and TRBJ2-7; a weak D match, TRBD1 (6 bases). The CDR3 spans 13 residues. CDR1 is DFQATT, CDR2 SNEGSKA, per germline (reference sequence). Trimming removed 3 bases from V and 4 bases from J, with 13 bases in between. Here the CDR3 DNA reads TGCAGTGCTAGGAGGGGGAATTTGTACGAGCAGTACTTC. Its protein product is CSARRGNLYEQYF.

This clonotype appeared a few times. The DNA for the CDR3 is TGTGCCAGCAGCCCGGACCCCTTCCCCACAGATACGCAGTATTTT. Translation: CASSPDPFPTDTQYF. V is TRBV4-2 and J is TRBJ2-3; D ambiguous. CDR3 length: 15 residues. Germline loops: CDR1 LGHNA, CDR2 YNFKEQ. V dropped 4 bases and J dropped 2 bases, with 13 bases sitting between them.

The J gene is TRBJ2-7, the V gene TRBV20-1, with D perhaps TRBD1 or TRBD2 (7 bases each). The germline V gene has CDR1 DFQATT and CDR2 SNEGSKA (reference sequence). This CDR3 has 15 residues. V was clipped by 4 bases and J by 3 bases, with 19 bases between them. The CDR3 here is CSAIPVGGGIYEQYF. For the CDR3, the DNA is TGCAGTGCTATTCCTGTGGGAGGGGGCATCTACGAGCAGTACTTC.

In this sample, this clonotype turned up many times. The chain links TRBV28 to TRBJ2-3, with a tentative D call TRBD2 (6 bases). There are 15 residues in the CDR3. The V gene lost 2 bases and the J gene lost 3 bases, with 12 bases spanning the gap. The V gene's germline CDR1 is MDHEN and CDR2 SYDVKM. The CDR3 DNA reads TGTGCCAGCAGTTTACTCGCGGCGGGGACAGATACGCAGTATTTT. Protein sequence: CASSLLAAGTDTQYF.

The V gene is TRBV29-1, the J gene TRBJ2-2; 10 bases agree with TRBD1. The J segment lost 7 bases and the V segment lost 7 bases, leaving 9 bases of the junction unmatched. The CDR3 extends over 14 amino acids. Germline lookup yields CDR1 SQVTM and CDR2 ANQGSEA. DNA of the CDR3: TGCAGCGCCTCGCAGGGGACAGGGGACGGGGAGCTGTTTTTT. Translation gives CSASQGTGDGELFF.

This chain connects TRBV7-9 to TRBJ2-1; perhaps D is TRBD1 or TRBD2 (7 bases each). The V gene's germline CDR1 is SEHNR and CDR2 FQNEAQ (reference sequence). This CDR3 spans 15 amino acids. V was cut by 5 bases and J by 6 bases, with 17 bases left in between. The CDR3, as DNA: TGTGCCAGCAGCCCCAGACAGGGAGGGGGCAATGAGCAGTTCTTC. This codes for CASSPRQGGGNEQFF.

This chain joins TRBV28 and TRBJ2-1; D is unclear. The CDR3 is 14 residues long. CDR1 is MDHEN, CDR2 SYDVKM, per germline. V was trimmed by 3 bases and J by 8 bases, leaving 14 bases between them. As DNA, the CDR3 is TGTGCCAGCAGTTTGATCAGGAGTGACGATGAGCAGTTCTTC. This translates into CASSLIRSDDEQFF.

This clonotype was seen at least ten times. The chain uses TRBV5-1 and TRBJ2-1; TRBD1 aligns across 8 bases. The germline gives CDR1 SGHRS, CDR2 YFSETQ. The CDR3 is made up of 17 amino acids. Losses at the gene ends were 4 bases for V and 8 bases for J; bases not matched to a gene: 17. The chain's CDR3 is CASSIQGGASSVHEQFF. The CDR3 nucleotides read TGCGCCAGCAGCATACAGGGGGGTGCGTCTTCGGTGCATGAGCAGTTCTTC.

This clonotype was seen a few times. This chain connects TRBV27 to TRBJ2-7; 12 bases map to TRBD2. Trimming at V came to 5 bases and at J to 1 base, leaving 9 bases not matched to a gene. Germline loops: CDR1 MNHEY, CDR2 SMNVEV (reference sequence). The CDR3 loop spans 17 amino acids. CDR3: CASSPRGLAGPSYEQYF. In nucleotides, the CDR3 is TGTGCCAGCAGTCCCAGGGGACTAGCGGGTCCTTCCTACGAGCAGTACTTC.

This clonotype was counted between two and nine times. The rearrangement uses TRBV6-6 and TRBJ1-2; D unclear. Per the germline V gene, CDR1 is MNHNY and CDR2 is SVGAGI (reference sequence). The CDR3 totals 13 residues. Trimming shortened V by 6 bases and J by 2 bases, and 10 bases separated the two germline ends. This chain's CDR3 is CASSPDWNYGYTF. CDR3 DNA: TGTGCCAGCAGCCCCGATTGGAACTATGGCTACACCTTC.

The chain has TRBV29-1 and TRBJ2-7, with TRBD1 matching over 10 bases. The germline V gene encodes CDR1 SQVTM and CDR2 ANQGSEA. This CDR3 is built from 14 residues. J gave up 4 bases and V 0 bases, and 3 bases lay outside the gene matches. The CDR3 DNA reads TGCAGCGTTGAAGAAAGGACAGGGGGGTACGAGCAGTACTTC. It yields the protein CSVEERTGGYEQYF.